This T cell receptor (beta chain) comes out of a study of blood T cell repertoires in COVID-19. Source study methods: Using reference gene primer amplification, nucleated cell counts were estimated. The method was immunoSEQ multiplex PCR; TCRdb's version includes in-frame clones alone and lacks a portion of them. That table is the source of V, J and clone size, and D and trimming were worked out from the DNA. The repertoire holds around 190,000 clones, with 70% to 90% as singletons. Cohort assignment relied on participant-reported clinical history. In Cohort 3, a recovered donor had either two negative PCRs, clearance, or symptom resolution. This CDR3 has 14 residues. Germline assignment: CDR1 LNHDA and CDR2 SQIVND (reference sequence). V gave up 7 bases and J gave up 10 bases; unmatched junction bases: 10.

The receptor was isolated from a man aged 40-50 years who had recovered from COVID-19. The V gene is TRBV19, the J gene TRBJ1-6, with 7 nucleotides matching TRBD1. Sequencing input: PBMCs or T cells enriched from blood (not recorded which). CDR3 in amino acids: CASTVGQENSPLHF. The CDR3 region has the DNA TGTGCCAGTACCGTCGGACAGGAAAACTCACCCCTCCACTTT.